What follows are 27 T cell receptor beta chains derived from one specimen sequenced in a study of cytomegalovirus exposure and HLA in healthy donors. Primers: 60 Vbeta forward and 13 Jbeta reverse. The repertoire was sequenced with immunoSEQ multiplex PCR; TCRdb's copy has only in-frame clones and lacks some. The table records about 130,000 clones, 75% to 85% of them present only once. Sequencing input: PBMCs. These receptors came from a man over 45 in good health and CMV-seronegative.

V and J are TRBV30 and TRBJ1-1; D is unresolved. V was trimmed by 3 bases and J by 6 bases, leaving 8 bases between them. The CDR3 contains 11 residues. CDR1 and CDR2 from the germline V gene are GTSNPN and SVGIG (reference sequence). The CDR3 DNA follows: TGTGCCTGGAGGGAGATGGCTGAAGCTTTCTTT. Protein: CAWREMAEAFF.

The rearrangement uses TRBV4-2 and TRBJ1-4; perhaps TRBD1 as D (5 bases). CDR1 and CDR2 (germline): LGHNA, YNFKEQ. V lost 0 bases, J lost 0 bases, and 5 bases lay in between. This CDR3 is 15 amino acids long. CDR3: CASSQEGATNEKLFF. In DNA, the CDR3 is TGTGCCAGCAGCCAAGAAGGGGCAACTAATGAAAAACTGTTTTTT.

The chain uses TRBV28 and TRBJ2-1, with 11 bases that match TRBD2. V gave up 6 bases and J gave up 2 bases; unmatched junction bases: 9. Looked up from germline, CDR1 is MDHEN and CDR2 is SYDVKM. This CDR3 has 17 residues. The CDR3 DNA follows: TGTGCCAGCAGCCCCACTAGCGGGGGCCGTGCCTACAATGAGCAGTTCTTC. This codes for CASSPTSGGRAYNEQFF.

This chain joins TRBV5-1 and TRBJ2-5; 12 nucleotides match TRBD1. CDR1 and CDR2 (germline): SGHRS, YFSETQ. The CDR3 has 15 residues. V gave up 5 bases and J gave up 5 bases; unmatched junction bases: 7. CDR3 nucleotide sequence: TGCGCCAGCAGTCGGGACAGGGGGCGTCTGGAGACCCAGTACTTC. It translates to CASSRDRGRLETQYF. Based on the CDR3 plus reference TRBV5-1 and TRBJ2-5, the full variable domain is KAGVTQTPRYLIKTRGQQVTLSCSPISGHRSVSWYQQTPGQGLQFLFEYFSETQRNKGNFPGRFSGRQFSNSRSEMNVSTLELGDSALYLCASSRDRGRLETQYFGPGTRLLVL.

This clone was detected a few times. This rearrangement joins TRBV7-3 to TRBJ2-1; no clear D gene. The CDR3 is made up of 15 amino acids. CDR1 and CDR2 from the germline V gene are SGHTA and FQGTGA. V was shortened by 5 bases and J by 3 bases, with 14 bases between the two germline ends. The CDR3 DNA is TGTGCCAGCAGCCCCACTCCCTACCACTACAATGAGCAGTTCTTC. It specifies CASSPTPYHYNEQFF.

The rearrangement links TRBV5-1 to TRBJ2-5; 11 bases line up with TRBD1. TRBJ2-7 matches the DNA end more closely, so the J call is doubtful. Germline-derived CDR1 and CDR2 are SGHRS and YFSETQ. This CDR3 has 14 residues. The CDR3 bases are TGCGCCAGCAGCTGGGGACAGGGGGCCTACGAGCAGTACTTC. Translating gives CASSWGQGAYEQYF.

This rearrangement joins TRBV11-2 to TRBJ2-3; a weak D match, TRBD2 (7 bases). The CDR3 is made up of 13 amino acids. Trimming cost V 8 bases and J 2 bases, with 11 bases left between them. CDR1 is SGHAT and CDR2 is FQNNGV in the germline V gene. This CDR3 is CASLRGPTDTQYF. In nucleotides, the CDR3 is TGTGCCAGCTTGCGGGGGCCCACAGATACGCAGTATTTT.

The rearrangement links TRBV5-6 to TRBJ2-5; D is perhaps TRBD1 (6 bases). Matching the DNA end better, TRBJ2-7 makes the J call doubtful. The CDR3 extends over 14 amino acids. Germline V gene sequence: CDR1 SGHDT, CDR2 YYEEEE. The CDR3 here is CASSLAGRGYEQYF. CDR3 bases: TGTGCCAGCAGCTTGGCCGGTAGGGGGTACGAGCAGTACTTC.

This CDR3 reads CASVLVFQTSGGSSSYNEQFF. DNA of the CDR3: TGTGCCAGCGTACTAGTGTTCCAGACTAGCGGGGGGTCGAGCTCCTACAATGAGCAGTTCTTC. The rearrangement links TRBV21-1 to TRBJ2-1; the table's D call, TRBD2, has no DNA check behind it. TRBV21-1 is a pseudogene locus. The CDR3 is 21 residues long.

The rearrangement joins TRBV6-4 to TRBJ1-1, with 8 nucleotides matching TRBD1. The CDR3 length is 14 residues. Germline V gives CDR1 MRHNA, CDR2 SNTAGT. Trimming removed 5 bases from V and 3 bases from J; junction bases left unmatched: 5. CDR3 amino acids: CASSRQGHDTEAFF. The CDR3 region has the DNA TGTGCCAGCAGTCGACAGGGGCACGACACTGAAGCTTTCTTT.

CDR3 protein: CASSLSGTGVGEQYF. CDR3 nucleotides: TGTGCCAGCAGCCTTTCCGGGACAGGGGTTGGCGAGCAGTACTTC. The chain links TRBV4-2 to TRBJ2-7; 10 positions match TRBD1. Germline CDR1 LGHNA, CDR2 YNFKEQ. The length of the CDR3 is 15 residues. With V trimmed by 4 bases and J by 6 bases, 9 bases remained unmatched.

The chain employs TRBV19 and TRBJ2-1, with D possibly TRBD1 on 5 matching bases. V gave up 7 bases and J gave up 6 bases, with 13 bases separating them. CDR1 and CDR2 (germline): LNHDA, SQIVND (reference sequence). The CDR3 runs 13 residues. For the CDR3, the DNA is TGTGCCAGTAATCCGCGGCAGGGCAATGAGCAGTTCTTC. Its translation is CASNPRQGNEQFF.

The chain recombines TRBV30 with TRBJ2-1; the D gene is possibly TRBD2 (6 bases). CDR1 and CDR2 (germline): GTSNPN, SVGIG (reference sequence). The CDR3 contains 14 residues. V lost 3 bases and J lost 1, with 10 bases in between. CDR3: CAWRRDLSYNEQFF. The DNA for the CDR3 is TGTGCCTGGAGGAGGGACTTGTCCTACAATGAGCAGTTCTTC.

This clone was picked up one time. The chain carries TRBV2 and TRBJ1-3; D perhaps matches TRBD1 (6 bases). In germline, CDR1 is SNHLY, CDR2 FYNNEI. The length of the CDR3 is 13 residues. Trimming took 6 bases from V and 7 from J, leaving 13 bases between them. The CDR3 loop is CASRADSWNTIYF. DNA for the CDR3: TGTGCCAGCAGGGCGGACAGCTGGAACACCATATATTTT. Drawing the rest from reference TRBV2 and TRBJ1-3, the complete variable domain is EPEVTQTPSHQVTQMGQEVILRCVPISNHLYFYWYRQILGQKVEFLVSFYNNEISEKSEIFDDQFSVERPDGSNFTLKIRSTKLEDSAMYFCASRADSWNTIYFGEGSWLTVV.

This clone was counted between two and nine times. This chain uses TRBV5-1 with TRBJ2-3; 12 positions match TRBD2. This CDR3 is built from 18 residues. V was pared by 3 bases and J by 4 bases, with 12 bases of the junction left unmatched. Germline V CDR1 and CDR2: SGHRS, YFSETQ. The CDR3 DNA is TGCGCCAGCAGCTGGGGAGGGCTAGCGGGGGGGCAATCAGATACGCAGTATTTT. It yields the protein CASSWGGLAGGQSDTQYF. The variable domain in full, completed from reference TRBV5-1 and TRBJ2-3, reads KAGVTQTPRYLIKTRGQQVTLSCSPISGHRSVSWYQQTPGQGLQFLFEYFSETQRNKGNFPGRFSGRQFSNSRSEMNVSTLELGDSALYLCASSWGGLAGGQSDTQYFGPGTRLTVL.

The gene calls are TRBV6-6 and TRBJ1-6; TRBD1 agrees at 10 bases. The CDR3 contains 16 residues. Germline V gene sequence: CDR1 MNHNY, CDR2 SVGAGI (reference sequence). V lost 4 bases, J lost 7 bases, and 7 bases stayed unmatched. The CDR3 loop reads CASSSGTGALNSPLHF. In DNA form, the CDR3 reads TGTGCCAGCAGTTCCGGGACAGGGGCCCTGAATTCACCCCTCCACTTT.

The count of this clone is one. As DNA, the CDR3 is TGTGCCAGCAGTTACTCTAGGGGACTAGCTACGGATGGCTACACCTTC. Its protein product is CASSYSRGLATDGYTF. The gene calls are TRBV6-5 and TRBJ1-2, with D maybe TRBD1 (5 bases). The CDR3 has 16 amino acids. The V and J ends lost 0 bases and 6 bases respectively, with 17 bases between them. Germline V gene lookup returns CDR1 MNHEY and CDR2 SVGAGI.

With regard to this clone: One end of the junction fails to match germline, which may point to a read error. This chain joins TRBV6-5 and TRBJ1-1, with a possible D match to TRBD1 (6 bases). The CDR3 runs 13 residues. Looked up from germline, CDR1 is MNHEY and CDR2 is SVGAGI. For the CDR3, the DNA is TGTGCCAGCAGACAACCGGGGGGCAGTCGAGACTCCTTT. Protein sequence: CASRQPGGSRDSF.

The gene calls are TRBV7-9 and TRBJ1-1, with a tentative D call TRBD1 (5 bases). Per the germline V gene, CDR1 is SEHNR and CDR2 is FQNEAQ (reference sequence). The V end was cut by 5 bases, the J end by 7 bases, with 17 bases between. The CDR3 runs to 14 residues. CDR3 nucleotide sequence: TGTGCCAGCAGCCCCCCCCGGTCGACAGTTGAAGCTTTCTTT. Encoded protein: CASSPPRSTVEAFF.

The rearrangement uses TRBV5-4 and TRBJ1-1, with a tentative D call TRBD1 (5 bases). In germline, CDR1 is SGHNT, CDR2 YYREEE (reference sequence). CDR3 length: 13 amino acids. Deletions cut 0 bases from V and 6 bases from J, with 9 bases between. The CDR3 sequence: CASSLDGGPEAFF. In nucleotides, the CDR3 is TGTGCCAGCAGCTTGGACGGGGGTCCTGAAGCTTTCTTT.

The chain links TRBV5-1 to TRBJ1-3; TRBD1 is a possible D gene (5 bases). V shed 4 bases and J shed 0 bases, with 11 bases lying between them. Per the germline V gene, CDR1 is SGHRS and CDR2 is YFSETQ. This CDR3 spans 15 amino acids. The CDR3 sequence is CASSQDTHSGNTIYF. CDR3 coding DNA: TGCGCCAGCAGCCAGGACACTCACTCTGGAAACACCATATATTTT.

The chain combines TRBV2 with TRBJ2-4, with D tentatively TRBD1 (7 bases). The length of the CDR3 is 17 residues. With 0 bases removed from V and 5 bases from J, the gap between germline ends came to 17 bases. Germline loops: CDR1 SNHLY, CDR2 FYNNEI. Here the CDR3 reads CASSEALPGRGENIQYF. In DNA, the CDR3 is TGTGCCAGCAGTGAAGCGCTTCCCGGCAGGGGGGAAAACATTCAGTACTTC.

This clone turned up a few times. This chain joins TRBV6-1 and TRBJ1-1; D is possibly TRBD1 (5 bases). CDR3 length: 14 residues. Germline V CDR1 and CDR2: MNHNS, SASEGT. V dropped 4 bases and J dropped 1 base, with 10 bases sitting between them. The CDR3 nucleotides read TGTGCCAGCAGTGTACAGGTCAGGAACACTGAAGCTTTCTTT. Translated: CASSVQVRNTEAFF.

CDR3 residues: CASRRTGTGYGTGKLGEQYF. Here the CDR3 DNA reads TGTGCCAGCAGACGGACCGGGACAGGGTACGGAACGGGGAAGTTGGGCGAGCAGTACTTC. This sequence joins TRBV27 and TRBJ2-7; 9 bases map to TRBD1. V was clipped by 6 bases and J by 6 bases; unmatched bases: 27. Germline assignment: CDR1 MNHEY and CDR2 SMNVEV (reference sequence). This CDR3 region has 20 residues.

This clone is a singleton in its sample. The CDR3 DNA reads TGTGCCAGCAGCCAAGGACAGGGCGAATATGGCTACACCTTC. Its translation is CASSQGQGEYGYTF. The J gene is TRBJ1-2, the V gene TRBV4-2, with TRBD1 matching 7 bases. CDR3 length: 14 residues. The trim removed 1 base at V and 5 bases at J, leaving 4 bases unmatched. Germline V gene data show CDR1 as LGHNA and CDR2 as YNFKEQ.

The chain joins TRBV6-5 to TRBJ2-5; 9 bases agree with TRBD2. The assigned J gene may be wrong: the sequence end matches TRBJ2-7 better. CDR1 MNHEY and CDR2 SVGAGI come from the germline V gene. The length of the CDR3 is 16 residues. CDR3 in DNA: TGTGCCAGCAGTTACGACGGCGGGACTAGCACCTACGAGCAGTACTTC. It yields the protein CASSYDGGTSTYEQYF.

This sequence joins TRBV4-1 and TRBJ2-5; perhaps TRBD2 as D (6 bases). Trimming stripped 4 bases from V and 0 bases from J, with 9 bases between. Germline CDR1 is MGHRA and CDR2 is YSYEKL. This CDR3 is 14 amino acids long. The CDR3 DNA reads TGCGCCAGCAGCCTCGGGACTTACCAAGAGACCCAGTACTTC. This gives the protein CASSLGTYQETQYF.